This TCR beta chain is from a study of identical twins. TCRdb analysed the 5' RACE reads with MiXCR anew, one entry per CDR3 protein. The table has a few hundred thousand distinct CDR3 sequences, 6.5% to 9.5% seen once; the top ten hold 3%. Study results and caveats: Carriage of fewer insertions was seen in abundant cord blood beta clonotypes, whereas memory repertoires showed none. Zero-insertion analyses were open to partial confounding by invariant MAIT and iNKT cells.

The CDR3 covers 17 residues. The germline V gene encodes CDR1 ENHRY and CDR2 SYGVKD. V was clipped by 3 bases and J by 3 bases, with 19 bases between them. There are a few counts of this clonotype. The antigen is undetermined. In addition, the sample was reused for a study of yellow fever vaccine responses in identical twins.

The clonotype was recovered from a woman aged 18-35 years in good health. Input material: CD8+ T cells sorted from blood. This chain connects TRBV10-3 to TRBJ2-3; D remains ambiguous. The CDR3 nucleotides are TGTGCCATCAGTGATGGTTTGGGCAGTATGGAGACAGATACGCAGTATTTT. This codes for CAISDGLGSMETDTQYF.